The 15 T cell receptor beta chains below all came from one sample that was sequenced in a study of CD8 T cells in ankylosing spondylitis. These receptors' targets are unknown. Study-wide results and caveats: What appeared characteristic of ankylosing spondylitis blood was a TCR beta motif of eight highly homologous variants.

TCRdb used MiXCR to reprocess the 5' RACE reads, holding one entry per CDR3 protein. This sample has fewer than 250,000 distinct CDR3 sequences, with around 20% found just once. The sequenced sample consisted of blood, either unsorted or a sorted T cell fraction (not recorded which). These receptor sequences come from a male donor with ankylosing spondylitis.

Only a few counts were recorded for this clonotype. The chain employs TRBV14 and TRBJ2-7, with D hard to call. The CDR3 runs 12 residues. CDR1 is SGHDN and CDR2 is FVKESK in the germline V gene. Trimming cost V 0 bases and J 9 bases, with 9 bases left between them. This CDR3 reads CASSQDPRTQYF. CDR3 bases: TGTGCCAGCAGCCAAGATCCCAGGACGCAGTACTTC.

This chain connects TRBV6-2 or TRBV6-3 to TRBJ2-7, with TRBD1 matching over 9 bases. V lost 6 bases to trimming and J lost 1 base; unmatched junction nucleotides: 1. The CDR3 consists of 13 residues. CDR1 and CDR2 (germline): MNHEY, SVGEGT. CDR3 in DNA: TGTGCCAGCAGGGACAGGGGTTCCTACGAGCAGTACTTC. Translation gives CASRDRGSYEQYF.

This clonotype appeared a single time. The CDR3 is CASSLEQDTEAFF. CDR3 nucleotides: TGCGCCAGCAGCCTAGAGCAGGACACTGAAGCTTTCTTT. The chain carries TRBV4-1 and TRBJ1-1; D gene ambiguous. The V end was cut by 4 bases, the J end by 3 bases, with 9 bases between. CDR3 length: 13 residues. Germline V CDR1 and CDR2: MGHRA, YSYEKL.

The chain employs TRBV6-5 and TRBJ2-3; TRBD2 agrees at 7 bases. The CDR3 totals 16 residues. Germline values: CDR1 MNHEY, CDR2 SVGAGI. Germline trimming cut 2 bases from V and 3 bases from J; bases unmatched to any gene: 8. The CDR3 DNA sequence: TGTGCCAGCAGTTACAATTCGGGGGGAGGTACAGATACGCAGTATTTT. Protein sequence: CASSYNSGGGTDTQYF.

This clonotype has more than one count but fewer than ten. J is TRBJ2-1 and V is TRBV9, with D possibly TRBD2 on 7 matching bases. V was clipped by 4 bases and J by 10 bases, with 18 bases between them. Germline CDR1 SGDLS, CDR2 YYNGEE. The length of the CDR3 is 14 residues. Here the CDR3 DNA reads TGTGCCAGCAGCTTTCCAGGGGAGGGTAAGGAGCAGTTCTTC. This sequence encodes CASSFPGEGKEQFF.

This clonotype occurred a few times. DNA of the CDR3: TGCAGCGTTGATTTACAGGGAAGGGCTAGCGGGTACAATGAGCAGTTCTTC. Its protein product is CSVDLQGRASGYNEQFF. V is TRBV29-1 and J is TRBJ2-1; 8 bases match TRBD2. J gave up 4 bases and V 3 bases, and 14 bases lay outside the gene matches. The CDR3 extends over 17 amino acids. Germline V gene sequence: CDR1 SQVTM, CDR2 ANQGSEA.

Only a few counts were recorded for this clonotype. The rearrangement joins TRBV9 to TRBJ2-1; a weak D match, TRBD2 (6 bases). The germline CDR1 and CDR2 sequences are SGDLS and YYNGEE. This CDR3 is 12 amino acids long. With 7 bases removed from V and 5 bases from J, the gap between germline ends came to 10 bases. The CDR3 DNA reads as TGTGCCAGCGGGGGACTCCACAATGAGCAGTTCTTC. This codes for CASGGLHNEQFF.

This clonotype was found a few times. The DNA of the CDR3 is TGTGCCATCAGTGGTCTCGAAACCGGGACAGGGGAAGAGACCCAGTACTTC. Residues: CAISGLETGTGEETQYF. V and J are TRBV10-3 and TRBJ2-5, with 10 bases aligning to TRBD1. Germline CDR1 ENHRY, CDR2 SYGVKD. With 4 bases clipped from V and 3 bases from J, the junction kept 11 bases outside the gene matches. The CDR3 contains 17 residues.

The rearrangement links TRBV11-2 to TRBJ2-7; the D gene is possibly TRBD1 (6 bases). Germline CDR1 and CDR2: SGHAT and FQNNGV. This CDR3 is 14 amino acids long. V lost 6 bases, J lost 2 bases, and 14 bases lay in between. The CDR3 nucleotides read TGTGCCAGCAGAGACCTCAGGGGTACCTACGAGCAGTACTTC. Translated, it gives CASRDLRGTYEQYF.

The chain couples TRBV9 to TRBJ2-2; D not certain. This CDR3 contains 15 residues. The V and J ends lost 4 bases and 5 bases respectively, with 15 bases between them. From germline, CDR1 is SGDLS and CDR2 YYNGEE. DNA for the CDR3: TGTGCCAGCAGCCAGCCGACGAAAGGGACCGGGGAGCTGTTTTTT. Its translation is CASSQPTKGTGELFF.

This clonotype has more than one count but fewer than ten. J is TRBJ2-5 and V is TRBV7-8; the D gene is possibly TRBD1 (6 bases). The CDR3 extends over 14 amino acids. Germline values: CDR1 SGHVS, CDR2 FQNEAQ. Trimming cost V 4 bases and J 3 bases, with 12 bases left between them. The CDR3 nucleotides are TGTGCCAGCAGCTCCGGACAGTTAGAAGAGACCCAGTACTTC. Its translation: CASSSGQLEETQYF.

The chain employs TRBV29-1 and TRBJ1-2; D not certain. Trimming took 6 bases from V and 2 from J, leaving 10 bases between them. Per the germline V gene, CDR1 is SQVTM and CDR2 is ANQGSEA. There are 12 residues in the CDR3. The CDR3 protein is CSVLTENYGYTF. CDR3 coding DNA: TGCAGCGTCCTGACGGAAAACTATGGCTACACCTTC.

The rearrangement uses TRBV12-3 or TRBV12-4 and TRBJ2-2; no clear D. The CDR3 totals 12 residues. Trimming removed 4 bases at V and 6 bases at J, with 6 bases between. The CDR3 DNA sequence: TGTGCCAGCAGTTGGGCGGCCGGGGAGCTGTTTTTT. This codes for CASSWAAGELFF.

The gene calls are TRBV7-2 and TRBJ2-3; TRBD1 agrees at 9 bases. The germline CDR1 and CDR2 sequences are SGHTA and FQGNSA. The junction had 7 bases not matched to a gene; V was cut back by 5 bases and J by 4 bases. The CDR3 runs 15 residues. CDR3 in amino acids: CASSQLGQGSDTQYF. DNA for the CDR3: TGTGCCAGCAGCCAACTGGGACAGGGATCAGATACGCAGTATTTT.

CDR3 region: CSATSRMSEQYF. CDR3 DNA: TGCAGTGCTACAAGCAGGATGAGCGAGCAGTACTTC. V and J are TRBV20-1 and TRBJ2-7; D unresolved. V was shortened by 4 bases and J by 6 bases, with 13 bases between the two germline ends. CDR1 and CDR2 (germline): DFQATT, SNEGSKA (reference sequence). The CDR3 has 12 amino acids.